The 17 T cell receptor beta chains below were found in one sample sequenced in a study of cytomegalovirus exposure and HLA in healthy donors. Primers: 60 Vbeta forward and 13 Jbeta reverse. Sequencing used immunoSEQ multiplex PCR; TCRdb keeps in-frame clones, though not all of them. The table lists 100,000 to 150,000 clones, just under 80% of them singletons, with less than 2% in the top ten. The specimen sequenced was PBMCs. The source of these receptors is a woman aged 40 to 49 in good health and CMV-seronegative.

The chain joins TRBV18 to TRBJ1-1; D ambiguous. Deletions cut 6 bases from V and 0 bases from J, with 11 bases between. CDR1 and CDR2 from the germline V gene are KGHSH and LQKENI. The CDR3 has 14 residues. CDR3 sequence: CASSTGIMNTEAFF. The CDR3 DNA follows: TGTGCCAGCTCCACGGGAATTATGAACACTGAAGCTTTCTTT.

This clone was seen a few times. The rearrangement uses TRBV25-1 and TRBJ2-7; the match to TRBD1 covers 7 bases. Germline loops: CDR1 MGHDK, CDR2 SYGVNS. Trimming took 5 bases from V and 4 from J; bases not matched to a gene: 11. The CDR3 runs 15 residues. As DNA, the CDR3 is TGTGCCAGCAGTAATTCCGGGACAGAGGGGTACGAGCAGTACTTC. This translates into CASSNSGTEGYEQYF.

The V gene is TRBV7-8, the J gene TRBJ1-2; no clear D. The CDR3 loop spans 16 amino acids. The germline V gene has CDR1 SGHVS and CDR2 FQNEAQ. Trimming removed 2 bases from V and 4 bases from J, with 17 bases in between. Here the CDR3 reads CASSLRRQDFLYGYTF. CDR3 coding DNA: TGTGCCAGCAGCTTAAGGAGGCAAGACTTCCTCTATGGCTACACCTTC.

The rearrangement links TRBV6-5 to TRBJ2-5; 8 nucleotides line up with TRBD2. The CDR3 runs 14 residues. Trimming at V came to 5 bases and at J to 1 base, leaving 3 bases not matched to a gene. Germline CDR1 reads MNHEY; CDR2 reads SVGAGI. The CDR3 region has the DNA TGTGCCAGCAGTCCCGGGGGGGGCCAAGAGACCCAGTACTTC. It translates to CASSPGGGQETQYF.

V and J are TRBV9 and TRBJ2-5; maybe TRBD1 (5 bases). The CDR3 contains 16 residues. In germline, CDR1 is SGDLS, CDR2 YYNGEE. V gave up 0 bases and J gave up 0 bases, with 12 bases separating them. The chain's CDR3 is CASSVATGFDQETQYF. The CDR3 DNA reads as TGTGCCAGCAGCGTAGCCACAGGCTTCGACCAAGAGACCCAGTACTTC. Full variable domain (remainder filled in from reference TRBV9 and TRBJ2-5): DSGVTQTPKHLITATGQRVTLRCSPRSGDLSVYWYQQSLDQGLQFLIQYYNGEERAKGNILERFSAQQFPDLHSELNLSSLELGDSALYFCASSVATGFDQETQYFGPGTRLLVL.

CDR3 sequence: CAWSGIQGDAEAFF. CDR3 in DNA: TGTGCCTGGAGTGGAATACAGGGGGATGCTGAAGCTTTCTTT. The rearrangement uses TRBV30 and TRBJ1-1; TRBD1 aligns across 8 bases. The CDR3 runs to 14 residues. Germline lookup yields CDR1 GTSNPN and CDR2 SVGIG (reference sequence). V shed 1 base, J shed 6 bases, and the junction held 7 bases outside the gene matches.

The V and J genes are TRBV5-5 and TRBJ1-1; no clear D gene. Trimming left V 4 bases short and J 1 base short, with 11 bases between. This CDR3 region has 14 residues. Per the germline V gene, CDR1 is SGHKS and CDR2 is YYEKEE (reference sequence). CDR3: CASSLSVPNTEAFF. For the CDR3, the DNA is TGTGCCAGCAGCCTATCGGTCCCGAACACTGAAGCTTTCTTT.

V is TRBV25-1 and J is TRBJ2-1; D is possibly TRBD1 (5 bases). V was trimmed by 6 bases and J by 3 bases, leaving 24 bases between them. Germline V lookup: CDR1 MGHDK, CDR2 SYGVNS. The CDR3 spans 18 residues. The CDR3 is CASRFRRDSSRRYNEQFF. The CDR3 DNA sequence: TGTGCCAGCAGATTCAGAAGAGACAGTTCGAGACGCTACAATGAGCAGTTCTTC.

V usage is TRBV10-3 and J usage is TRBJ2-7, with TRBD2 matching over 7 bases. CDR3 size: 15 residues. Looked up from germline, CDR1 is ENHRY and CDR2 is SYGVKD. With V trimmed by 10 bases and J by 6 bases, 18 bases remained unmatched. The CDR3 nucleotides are TGTGCCACAACCCCCACTAGCGCGCCACTGGCCGAGCAGTACTTC. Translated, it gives CATTPTSAPLAEQYF.

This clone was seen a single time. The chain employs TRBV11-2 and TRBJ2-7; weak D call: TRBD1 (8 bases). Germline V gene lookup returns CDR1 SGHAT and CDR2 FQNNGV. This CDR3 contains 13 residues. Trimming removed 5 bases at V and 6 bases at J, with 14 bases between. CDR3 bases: TGTGCCAGCAGCCCAACAGGGGGGGCCGAGCAGTACTTC. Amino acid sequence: CASSPTGGAEQYF.

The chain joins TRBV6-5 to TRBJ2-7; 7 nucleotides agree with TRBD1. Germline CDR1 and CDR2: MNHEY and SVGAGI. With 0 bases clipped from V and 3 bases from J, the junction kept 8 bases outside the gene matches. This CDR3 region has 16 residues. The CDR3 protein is CASSYSKGGACYEQYF. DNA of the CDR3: TGTGCCAGCAGTTACTCGAAAGGGGGCGCTTGCTACGAGCAGTACTTC.

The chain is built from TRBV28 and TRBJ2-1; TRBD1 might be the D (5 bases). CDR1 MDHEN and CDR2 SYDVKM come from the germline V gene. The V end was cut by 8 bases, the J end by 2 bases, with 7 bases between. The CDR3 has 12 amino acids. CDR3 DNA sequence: TGTGCCAGCGGCAGGGCCTACAATGAGCAGTTCTTC. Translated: CASGRAYNEQFF.

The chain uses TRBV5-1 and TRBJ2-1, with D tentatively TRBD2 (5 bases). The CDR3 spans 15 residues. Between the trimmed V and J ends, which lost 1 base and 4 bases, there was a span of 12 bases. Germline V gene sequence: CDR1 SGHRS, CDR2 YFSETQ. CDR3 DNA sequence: TGCGCCAGCAGCTTGAACGTCGAGGGTTACAATGAGCAGTTCTTC. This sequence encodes CASSLNVEGYNEQFF.

CDR3 amino acids: CASSANTGGPPDTQYF. The DNA for the CDR3 is TGTGCCAGCAGTGCAAACACGGGGGGGCCGCCGGATACGCAGTATTTT. This sequence joins TRBV6-1 and TRBJ2-3, with 8 positions matching TRBD2. Germline V CDR1 and CDR2: MNHNS, SASEGT. V lost 4 bases to trimming and J lost 6 bases; unmatched junction nucleotides: 12. The CDR3 covers 16 residues.

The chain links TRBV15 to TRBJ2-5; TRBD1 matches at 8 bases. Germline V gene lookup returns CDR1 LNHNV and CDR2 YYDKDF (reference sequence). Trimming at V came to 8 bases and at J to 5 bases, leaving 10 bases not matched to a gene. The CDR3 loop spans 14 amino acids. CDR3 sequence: CATGGRGRLETQYF. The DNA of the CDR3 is TGTGCCACCGGAGGCAGGGGGCGTTTGGAGACCCAGTACTTC.

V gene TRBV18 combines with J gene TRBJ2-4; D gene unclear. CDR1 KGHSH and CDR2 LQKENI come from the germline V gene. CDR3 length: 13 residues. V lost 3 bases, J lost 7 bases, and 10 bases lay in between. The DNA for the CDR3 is TGTGCCAGCTCACCCCTAACGCGGAACATTCAGTACTTC. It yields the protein CASSPLTRNIQYF.

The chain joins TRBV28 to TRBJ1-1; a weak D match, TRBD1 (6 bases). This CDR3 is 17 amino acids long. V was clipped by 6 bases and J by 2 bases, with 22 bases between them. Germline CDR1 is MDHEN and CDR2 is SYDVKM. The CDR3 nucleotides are TGTGCCAGCAGGCCTGCAGGGGACCCGCAACTTAACACTGAAGCTTTCTTT. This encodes CASRPAGDPQLNTEAFF.